This TCR beta chain was identified in a study of T cells in Graves' hyperthyroidism and ophthalmopathy. Patients showing uncontrolled infection, other autoimmune disease, pregnancy or lactation were ineligible. The germline gives CDR1 MGHRA, CDR2 YSYEKL. The CDR3 loop spans 17 amino acids. V was trimmed by 4 bases and J by 0 bases, leaving 16 bases between them. Amplified TCR beta CDR3 regions derived from RNA transcripts. HTBI primers were the set used in a first-round RT-PCR of the TCR CDR3. Via MiXCR, TCRdb re-called the multiplex PCR reads, giving one row per CDR3 protein. The sample lists some 250,000 distinct CDR3 sequences; approximately 15% were seen once. This clonotype was recorded at least ten times.

The clonotype comes from a woman aged 35 to 49 with Graves' hyperthyroidism that later progressed to Graves' ophthalmopathy. The genes are TRBV4-1 and TRBJ2-4; TRBD1 or TRBD2 may be the D gene (6 bases each). The sequencing sample was made of blood. The DNA of the CDR3 is TGCGCCAGCAGCCGTAAGGGAGGACAGCTAGCCAAAAACATTCAGTACTTC. Encoded protein: CASSRKGGQLAKNIQYF.